These T cell receptor beta chains were read from a single sample in a study of blood T cell repertoires in COVID-19. Profiled with immunoSEQ multiplex PCR; TCRdb holds only in-frame clones, not every one. The repertoire holds under 200,000 clones, with about 88% as singletons. The specimen sequenced was peripheral blood. The receptors were gathered from a man between 18 and 29 years old with acute or convalescent COVID-19. CDR3s include the opening cysteine and the closing phenylalanine or tryptophan. D genes are given only for firm matches. Size values are once, few and many counts, or a class for expanded clones, and some rows have none.

abundance,v_gene,j_gene,d_gene,CDR3nt,CDR3aa
.,TRBV7-3,TRBJ2-2,TRBD2,TGTGCCAGCAGCTTAAAAAGCGGGGGGAGACAGTACACCGGGGAGCTGTTTTTT,CASSLKSGGRQYTGELFF
.,TRBV7-9,TRBJ2-5,TRBD2,TGTGCCAGCAGCTTTCTGTCTTCCTCGGGGGGCCAAGAGACCCAGTACTTC,CASSFLSSSGGQETQYF
few,TRBV6-5,TRBJ1-1,TRBD1,TGTGCCAGCAGCCAGGACAGGATGAACACTGAAGCTTTCTTT,CASSQDRMNTEAFF
.,TRBV7-2,TRBJ2-4,TRBD2,TGTGCCAGCAGCAAAGACGGACTAGCACTAGCCAAAAACATTCAGTACTTC,CASSKDGLALAKNIQYF
.,TRBV27,TRBJ1-5,.,TGTGCCAGCAGTTTATCGGCATATAGCAATCAGCCCCAGCATTTT,CASSLSAYSNQPQHF
.,TRBV19,TRBJ1-6,.,TGTGCCAGTAGTCTTTATAATTCACCCCTCCACTTT,CASSLYNSPLHF
.,TRBV19,TRBJ1-5,.,TGTGCCAGTAGTGAGGACACTAGCAATCAGCCCCAGCATTTT,CASSEDTSNQPQHF
.,TRBV6-5,TRBJ1-1,.,TGTGCCAGCAAGGTAGGGGCGTACACTGAAGCTTTCTTT,CASKVGAYTEAFF
.,TRBV29-1,TRBJ2-1,TRBD1,TGCAGCGTTGATCGGACAGGGAGCTCCTACAATGAGCAGTTCTTC,CSVDRTGSSYNEQFF
.,TRBV10-1,TRBJ1-2,.,TGCGCCAGCAGCGATCCGGGGGGTTATGGCTACACCTTC,CASSDPGGYGYTF
.,TRBV18,TRBJ2-2,TRBD1,TGTGCCAGCTCACGAAAACCAGGACAGGGTCCCGGGGAGCTGTTTTTT,CASSRKPGQGPGELFF
.,TRBV5-5,TRBJ1-1,.,TGTGCCAGCAGCCCGGGACAAATGAACACTGAAGCTTTCTTT,CASSPGQMNTEAFF
.,TRBV19,TRBJ1-2,.,TGTGCCAGTAGTATAGGTAACAGCTTAGTCTATGGCTACACCTTC,CASSIGNSLVYGYTF
.,TRBV4-1,TRBJ1-1,.,TGCGCCAGCAGCCAGGGGGGGTTCGGGAACACTGAAGCTTTCTTT,CASSQGGFGNTEAFF
.,TRBV12-3/TRBV12-4,TRBJ1-1,.,TGTGCCAGCAGCACACAAAGAGCTAGTGAAGCTTTCTTT,CASSTQRASEAFF
.,TRBV18,TRBJ2-5,.,TGTGCCAGCTCACCCCCCCTTTTAGAGACCCAGTACTTC,CASSPPLLETQYF
.,TRBV6-6,TRBJ2-3,TRBD2,TGTGCCAGCAGTTACTCGGCTAGCGGGGGGCGGGATACGCAGTATTTT,CASSYSASGGRDTQYF
.,TRBV7-7,TRBJ2-3,.,TGTGCCAGCAGCTTAACCCCAGGAGGGGGGGCGGATACGCAGTATTTT,CASSLTPGGGADTQYF
.,TRBV4-2,TRBJ1-5,.,TGTGCCAGCAGCCAAGACCGGGGCAATCAGCCCCAGCATTTT,CASSQDRGNQPQHF
.,TRBV30,TRBJ1-6,TRBD1,TGTGCCTGGAGTGCCTCAAGGACAGGGGGCGGTTCACCCCTCCACTTT,CAWSASRTGGGSPLHF
once,TRBV12-3/TRBV12-4,TRBJ2-1,.,TGTGCCAAAACGATGGGGGGTGAGCAGTTCTTC,CAKTMGGEQFF
.,TRBV6-4,TRBJ1-5,.,TGTGCCAGCAGTGAGGGGCAGGGGATTCAGCCCCAGCATTTT,CASSEGQGIQPQHF
once,TRBV6-5,TRBJ2-1,TRBD2,TGTGCCAGCAGCCCCCCTAGCGGGGGATTCTATGAGCAGTTCTTC,CASSPPSGGFYEQFF
.,TRBV2,TRBJ1-5,.,TGTGCCAGCAGAAAAGACAGTCGTCAAAATCAGCCCCAGCATTTT,CASRKDSRQNQPQHF
.,TRBV21-1,TRBJ2-7,.,TGTGCCAGCAGCAAACGGTCGCGGACAGCATCCTACGAGCAGTACTTC,CASSKRSRTASYEQYF
once,TRBV5-4,TRBJ2-5,.,TGTGCCAGCAGCCGGACTAACCAAGAGACCCAGTACTTC,CASSRTNQETQYF